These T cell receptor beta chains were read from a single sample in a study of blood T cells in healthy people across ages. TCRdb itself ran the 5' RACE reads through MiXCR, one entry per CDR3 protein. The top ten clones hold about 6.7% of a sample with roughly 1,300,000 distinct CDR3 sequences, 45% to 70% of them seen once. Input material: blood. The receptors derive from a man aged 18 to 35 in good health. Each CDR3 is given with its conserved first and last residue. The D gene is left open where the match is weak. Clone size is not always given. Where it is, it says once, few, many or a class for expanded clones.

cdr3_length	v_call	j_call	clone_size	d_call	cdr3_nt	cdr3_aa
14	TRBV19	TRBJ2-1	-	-	TGTGCCAGTAGTATAGGACCGGGCGGGGATGAGCAGTTCTTC	CASSIGPGGDEQFF
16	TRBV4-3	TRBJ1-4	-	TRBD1	TGCGCCAGCAGCCAATTTGTCAGGGACAGGGATGAAAAACTGTTTTTT	CASSQFVRDRDEKLFF
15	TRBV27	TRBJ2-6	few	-	TGTGCCAGCACGCCAGGGACCTCTGGGGCCAACGTCCTGACTTTC	CASTPGTSGANVLTF
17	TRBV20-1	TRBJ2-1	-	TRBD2	TGCAGTGCTAGTAAGCGGGAGTGGGATATCTCCTACAATGAGCAGTTCTTC	CSASKREWDISYNEQFF
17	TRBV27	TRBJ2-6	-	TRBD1	TGTGCCAGCAGTTTCAGGGACAGGGAGGCTGGGGCCAACGTCCTGACTTTC	CASSFRDREAGANVLTF
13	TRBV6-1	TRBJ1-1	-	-	TGTGCCAGCAGTCCGGACGGACGACCTGAAGCTTTCTTT	CASSPDGRPEAFF
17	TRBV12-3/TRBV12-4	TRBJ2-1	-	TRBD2	TGTGCCAGCAGACCCGGACTAGCGGGGGGCTACCACAATGAGCAGTTCTTC	CASRPGLAGGYHNEQFF
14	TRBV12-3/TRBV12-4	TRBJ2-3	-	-	TGTGCCAGCAGACATAAGCCGGAGACAGATACGCAGTATTTT	CASRHKPETDTQYF
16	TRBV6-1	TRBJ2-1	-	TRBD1	TGTGCCAGCAGTGTCCGGGACAGGGTTTTGGGTAATGAGCAGTTCTTC	CASSVRDRVLGNEQFF
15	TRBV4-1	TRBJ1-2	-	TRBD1	TGCGCCAGCAGCCAAGTTGGGACAGACAACTATGGCTACACCTTC	CASSQVGTDNYGYTF
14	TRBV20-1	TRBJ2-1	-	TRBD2	TGCAGTGCTAGTGCTGCGGGAGATCGCAATGAGCAGTTCTTC	CSASAAGDRNEQFF
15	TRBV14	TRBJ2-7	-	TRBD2	TGTGCCAGCAGCGTCGGGACTAGCGGGCGCGACGAGCAGTACTTC	CASSVGTSGRDEQYF
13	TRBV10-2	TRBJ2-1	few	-	TGCGCCAGTTCGCCGGGGCCTCTCGATGAGCAGTTCTTC	CASSPGPLDEQFF
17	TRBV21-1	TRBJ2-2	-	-	TGTGCCAGCAGCAAAGTGATTGAGGTTGGAAACACCGGGGAGCTGTTTTTT	CASSKVIEVGNTGELFF
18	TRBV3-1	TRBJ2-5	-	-	TGTGCCAGCAGCCAAGAACAACTACGTGGCAGGCCCCAAGAGACCCAGTACTTC	CASSQEQLRGRPQETQYF
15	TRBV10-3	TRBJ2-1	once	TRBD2	TGTGCCATCAGCCAGACTAGCGGACCTTACAATGAGCAGTTCTTC	CAISQTSGPYNEQFF
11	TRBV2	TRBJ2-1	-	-	TGTGCCAGCAGGAAGTATAATGAGCAGTTCTTC	CASRKYNEQFF
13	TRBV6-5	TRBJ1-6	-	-	TGTGCCACCCAAGGGAACTCCAATTCACCCCTCCACTTT	CATQGNSNSPLHF
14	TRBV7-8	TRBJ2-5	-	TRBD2	TGTGCCAGCACGCGCGGGACTAGCCTTGAGACCCAGTACTTC	CASTRGTSLETQYF
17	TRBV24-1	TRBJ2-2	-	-	TGTGCCACCAGTGATTTCGCCGGACCTGGGAACACCGGGGAGCTGTTTTTT	CATSDFAGPGNTGELFF
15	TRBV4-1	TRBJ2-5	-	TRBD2	TGCGCCAGCAGTGTGTCGACTAGCGGACAAGAGACCCAGTACTTC	CASSVSTSGQETQYF
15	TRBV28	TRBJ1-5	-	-	TGTGCCAGCACGCCCCATCAGGGTGGCAATCAGCCCCAGCATTTT	CASTPHQGGNQPQHF
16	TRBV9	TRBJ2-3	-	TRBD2	TGTGCCAGCAGCCCCTCTAGCGGGGGGGAGGCAGATACGCAGTATTTT	CASSPSSGGEADTQYF
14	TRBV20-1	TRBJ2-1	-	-	TGCAGTGCTAGGGTCCCAGCGAAGTACAATGAGCAGTTCTTC	CSARVPAKYNEQFF
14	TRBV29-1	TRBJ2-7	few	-	TGCAGCGTTGAAACCGGGACAACCTCCTACGAGCAGTACTTC	CSVETGTTSYEQYF
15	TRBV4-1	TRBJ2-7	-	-	TGCGCCAGCAGCCAAGATTGGACGGGTGCCTACGAGCAGTACTTC	CASSQDWTGAYEQYF
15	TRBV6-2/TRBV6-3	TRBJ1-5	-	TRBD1	TGTGCCAGCAGTCGTGGACAGGGGGGCAATCAGCCCCAGCATTTT	CASSRGQGGNQPQHF